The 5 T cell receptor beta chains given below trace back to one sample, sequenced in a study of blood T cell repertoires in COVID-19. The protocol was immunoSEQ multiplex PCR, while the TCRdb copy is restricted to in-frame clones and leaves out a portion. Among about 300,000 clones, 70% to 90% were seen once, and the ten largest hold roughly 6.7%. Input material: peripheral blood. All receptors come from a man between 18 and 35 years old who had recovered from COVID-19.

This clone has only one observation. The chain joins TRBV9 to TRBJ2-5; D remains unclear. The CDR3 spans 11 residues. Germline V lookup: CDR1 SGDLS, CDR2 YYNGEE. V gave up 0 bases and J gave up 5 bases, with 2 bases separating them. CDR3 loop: CASSVAETQYF. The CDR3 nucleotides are TGTGCCAGCAGCGTAGCGGAGACCCAGTACTTC.

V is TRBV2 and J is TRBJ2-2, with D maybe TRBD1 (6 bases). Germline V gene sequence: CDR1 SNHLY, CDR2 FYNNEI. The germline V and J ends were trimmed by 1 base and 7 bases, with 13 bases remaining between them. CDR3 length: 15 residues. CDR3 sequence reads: CASSEDPGVGGELFF. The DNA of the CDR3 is TGTGCCAGCAGTGAAGATCCAGGGGTCGGCGGGGAGCTGTTTTTT.

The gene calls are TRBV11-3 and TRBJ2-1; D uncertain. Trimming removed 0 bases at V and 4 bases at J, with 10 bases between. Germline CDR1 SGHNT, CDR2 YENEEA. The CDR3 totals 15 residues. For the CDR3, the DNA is TGTGCCAGCAGCTTAGAACAGCAAACTTACAATGAGCAGTTCTTC. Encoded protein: CASSLEQQTYNEQFF.

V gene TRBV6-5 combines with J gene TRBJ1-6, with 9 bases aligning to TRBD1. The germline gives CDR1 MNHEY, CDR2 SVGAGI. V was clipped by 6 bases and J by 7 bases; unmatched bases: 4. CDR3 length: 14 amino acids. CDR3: CASRRQGVNSPLHF. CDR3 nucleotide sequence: TGTGCCAGCAGACGACAGGGGGTAAATTCACCCCTCCACTTT.

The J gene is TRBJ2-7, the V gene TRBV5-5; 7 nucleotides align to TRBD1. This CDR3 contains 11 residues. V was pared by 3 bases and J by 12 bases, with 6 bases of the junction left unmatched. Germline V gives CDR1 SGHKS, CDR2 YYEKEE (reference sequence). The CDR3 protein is CASSWGRDRYF. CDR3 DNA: TGTGCCAGCAGCTGGGGTCGGGACAGGTACTTC.